This T cell receptor beta chain was obtained from a study of T cell repertoires in aging, cancer and after chemotherapy (dated by TCRdb to between 2018 and 2021). In the study overall: The donors fell into six age groups ranging from 30 or younger to 70 or older, and each group had at least three individuals. TCR repertoires from healthy donor controls were recorded over periods of several months to years and showed clear clonal overlap between repeated samplings. The study profiled peripheral blood TCR beta repertoires from healthy donors and cancer patients to examine immunoaging and T cell reconstitution after chemotherapy. The complete dataset included 7.5 million to 9.5 million TCR reads. A cohort of 220 or so cancer patients (94 with hematological and some 120 with solid cancers) was assembled, and about 95 healthy donors were included as a reference group. Study-wide conclusions, independent of this receptor: Untreated patients with hematological or solid cancers showed significantly lower blood TCR diversity and higher clonality than age-matched healthy donors. According to the authors, the repertoire data do not allow conclusions to be drawn about immunological memory after chemotherapy. In healthy donors, the decline in TCR diversity with age was mainly due to loss of richness, whereas in cancer patients loss of evenness also played a role. An increase in median generation probability over the chemotherapy interval was observed in both cancer cohorts, suggesting that the repertoire was reconstituted through rebound thymic output.

This clonotype is described as medium-sized (0.01 to 0.1%). Its antigen has not been determined. Per-base quality was not reported, and no clone a single base away is much larger than it. Using a mixed TRB-A/B primer pool, multiplex touch-down PCR amplified rearranged TRB sequences covering the V, D and J segments. Illumina adapters and sample indices were added to the amplicons in two consecutive PCR reactions performed with Phusion HS II polymerase. After gel purification with the NucleoSpin Gel and PCR Clean-up kit, the amplicons were checked using Qubit and an Agilent 2100 Bioanalyzer. Sequencing of the libraries was done on an Illumina MiSeq with paired-end, single-indexed 600-cycle runs. The published analysis was carried out like this. MiXCR versions 2.12 and 3.0.5 were used to process the TRB sequences. A clone was defined as each unique CDR3 nucleotide sequence, and only productive sequences supported by at least two reads were kept. The repertoire metrics were Shannon diversity, evenness, clonality (defined as one minus evenness), and alpha-parameterized diversity profiles covering alpha 0 to 5. The IGoR algorithm was used to compute generation probabilities of clones in paired pre- and post-chemotherapy samples. TCRdb trimmed public reads at Q25 via fastp, called clones via MiXCR and kept in-frame beta chains. A single entry per CDR3 protein holds the most common genes and DNA from its merged rows. None of the V and J calls come from the authors' own analysis; TCRdb made them. The sample includes several thousand distinct CDR3 sequences, with about 23% observed a single time. Of the sample, about 30% falls within the top ten clones.

CDR1 and CDR2 were assigned from the germline V gene (reference sequence) as GTSNPN and SVGIG. Its CDR3 holds 12 amino acids, cysteine through phenylalanine. The CDR3 DNA has 36 bases and is translated from base 1. V was cut back by 5 bases and J by 3 bases, leaving a gap of 11 bases between them. TCR beta rearrangements were amplified from genomic DNA isolated from peripheral blood, not from sorted cells or RNA. This TCR was sampled from a human donor in good health. The donor label of this sample is uncertain. The chain employs TRBV30 and TRBJ2-7; a tentative D call is TRBD1 (6 bases match). Sample: blood. The DNA sequence reads TGTGCCTGGGACAGGTCCGGCTACGAGCAGTACTTC. Translated, it gives CAWDRSGYEQYF.